This record covers a single T cell receptor (beta chain). The sample belongs to a study of control samples from healthy donors and cancer patients. CDR3 length: 14 residues. V dropped 3 bases and J dropped 4 bases, with 11 bases sitting between them. Germline loops: CDR1 SGDLS, CDR2 YYNGEE. TCRdb keeps only in-frame clones here, not all; method: immunoSEQ multiplex PCR. The sample yields around 75,000 clones, approximately 92% seen once. This chain connects TRBV9 to TRBJ1-3; a possible D gene is TRBD1 (6 bases). This receptor was taken from a woman aged 60 to 75 in good health. The specimen sequenced was blood. DNA for the CDR3: TGTGCCAGCAGCGGGCGGACAGCCGGAAACACCATATATTTT. Encoded protein: CASSGRTAGNTIYF.